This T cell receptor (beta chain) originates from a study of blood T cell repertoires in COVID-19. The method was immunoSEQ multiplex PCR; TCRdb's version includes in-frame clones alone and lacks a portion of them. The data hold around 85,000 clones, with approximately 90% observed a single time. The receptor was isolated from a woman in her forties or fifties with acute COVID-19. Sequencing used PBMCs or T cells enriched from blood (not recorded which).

The CDR3 DNA follows: TGTGCCAGCAGCCAAGGACTAGCGGGAGGGCCGAACACCGGGGAGCTGTTTTTT. It specifies CASSQGLAGGPNTGELFF. This chain joins TRBV4-2 and TRBJ2-2, with 14 bases aligning to TRBD2. Germline CDR1 and CDR2: LGHNA and YNFKEQ. The length of the CDR3 is 18 residues. After removal of 1 base from V and 0 bases from J, the junction contained 1 base not matched to a gene.